Each of the 22 T cell receptor beta chains below was sequenced from the same sample in a study of cytotoxic CD8 clonotypes in ibrutinib-treated CLL. The data were produced by immunoSEQ multiplex PCR, yet TCRdb's version contains in-frame clones alone and is incomplete. The sample holds 110,000 to 150,000 clones, roughly 90% seen once. This specimen was PBMCs, taken after 12 months of ibrutinib treatment. These TCRs come from a human donor with chronic lymphocytic leukemia.

The genes are TRBV6-6 and TRBJ2-1; D unclear. Trimming shortened V by 7 bases and J by 1 base, and 8 bases separated the two germline ends. In germline, CDR1 is MNHNY, CDR2 SVGAGI (reference sequence). The CDR3 extends over 13 amino acids. This CDR3 reads CASKPPSYNEQFF. The DNA for the CDR3 is TGTGCCAGCAAACCACCTTCCTACAATGAGCAGTTCTTC.

The gene calls are TRBV27 and TRBJ2-5; D remains unclear. V was shortened by 5 bases and J by 4 bases, with 17 bases between the two germline ends. This CDR3 spans 15 amino acids. CDR1 is MNHEY and CDR2 is SMNVEV in the germline V gene (reference sequence). The DNA for the CDR3 is TGTGCCAGCAGTCCCGCGTCAGTCCGGATAGAGACCCAGTACTTC. As protein: CASSPASVRIETQYF.

The genes are TRBV20-1 and TRBJ2-3, with D unresolved. The length of the CDR3 is 11 residues. V was trimmed by 5 bases and J by 6 bases, leaving 9 bases between them. Germline CDR1 reads DFQATT; CDR2 reads SNEGSKA (reference sequence). CDR3: CSAETGDTQYF. The CDR3 DNA reads TGCAGTGCTGAGACCGGGGATACGCAGTATTTT.

The V call is TRBV6-5, the J call TRBJ2-7, with a weak D call TRBD1 (6 bases). CDR3 size: 15 residues. Germline loops: CDR1 MNHEY, CDR2 SVGAGI. Deletions cut 0 bases from V and 6 bases from J, with 15 bases between. The CDR3 here is CASSYSTGTFGEQYF. The CDR3 DNA is TGTGCCAGCAGTTACTCGACAGGAACCTTTGGCGAGCAGTACTTC.

The sample holds one count of this clone. In DNA, the CDR3 is TGTGCCAGCAGGTCTGATCAAGAGACCCAGTACTTC. Translated: CASRSDQETQYF. The chain employs TRBV7-8 and TRBJ2-5; D is unclear. Per germline, CDR1 SGHVS and CDR2 FQNEAQ. V lost 6 bases and J 2 bases, leaving 7 bases between the germline ends. The CDR3 runs 12 residues.

This clone was seen just once. This chain connects TRBV4-2 to TRBJ2-5, with 11 bases that match TRBD2. The CDR3 consists of 17 residues. V shed 0 bases, J shed 6 bases, and the junction held 9 bases outside the gene matches. Germline V gene sequence: CDR1 LGHNA, CDR2 YNFKEQ. CDR3 in amino acids: CASSQEAVAGGRKTQYF. The CDR3 nucleotides read TGTGCCAGCAGCCAAGAAGCGGTAGCGGGAGGGAGAAAGACCCAGTACTTC.

The chain has TRBV28 and TRBJ1-3, with a tentative D call TRBD1 (5 bases). With 3 bases removed from V and 2 bases from J, the gap between germline ends came to 11 bases. Germline V lookup: CDR1 MDHEN, CDR2 SYDVKM. The CDR3 has 15 residues. In DNA form, the CDR3 reads TGTGCCAGCAGTTTTCCGGGGGTGACTGGAAACACCATATATTTT. Amino acid sequence: CASSFPGVTGNTIYF.

This clone was observed once. The J gene is TRBJ1-5, the V gene TRBV15; no clear D. Germline V gene data show CDR1 as LNHNV and CDR2 as YYDKDF (reference sequence). CDR3 size: 15 residues. Trimming took off 2 bases at V and 0 bases at J, with 8 bases between the two ends. The CDR3, as DNA: TGTGCCACCAGCAGAACGGGGTATAGCAATCAGCCCCAGCATTTT. It specifies CATSRTGYSNQPQHF. Drawing the rest from reference TRBV15 and TRBJ1-5, the complete variable domain is DAMVIQNPRYQVTQFGKPVTLSCSQTLNHNVMYWYQQKSSQAPKLLFHYYDKDFNNEADTPDNFQSRRPNTSFCFLDIRSPGLGDTAMYLCATSRTGYSNQPQHFGDGTRLSIL.

The chain carries TRBV5-1 and TRBJ1-4; the match to TRBD1 covers 12 bases. V was pared by 4 bases and J by 7 bases, with 2 bases of the junction left unmatched. The CDR3 is 14 residues long. The germline CDR1 and CDR2 sequences are SGHRS and YFSETQ. The CDR3 DNA is TGCGCCAGCAGCACGGGACAGGGGGCTGAAAAACTGTTTTTT. Protein product: CASSTGQGAEKLFF.

This rearrangement joins TRBV28 to TRBJ2-1, with no clear D. This CDR3 contains 13 residues. The germline gives CDR1 MDHEN, CDR2 SYDVKM. V shed 6 bases and J shed 11 bases, with 17 bases lying between them. CDR3 residues: CASSLGRPMQQFF. The CDR3 DNA follows: TGTGCCAGCAGCCTCGGACGGCCCATGCAGCAGTTCTTC.

CDR3: CASSVGTSGSYEQYF. CDR3 sequence (DNA): TGTGCCAGCAGCGTCGGGACTAGCGGGAGCTACGAGCAGTACTTC. The chain carries TRBV7-9 and TRBJ2-7, with 14 bases fitting TRBD2. The CDR3 has 15 amino acids. Germline V gene data show CDR1 as SEHNR and CDR2 as FQNEAQ (reference sequence). V lost 5 bases and J lost 3; bases outside the gene matches: 3.

The V and J genes are TRBV5-5 and TRBJ2-7; unclear D gene. CDR3 size: 13 residues. Germline lookup yields CDR1 SGHKS and CDR2 YYEKEE (reference sequence). Trimming stripped 3 bases from V and 3 bases from J, with 10 bases between. CDR3 amino acids: CASSYGRFYEQYF. The CDR3 DNA sequence: TGTGCCAGCAGCTACGGACGGTTCTACGAGCAGTACTTC.

The rearrangement uses TRBV5-1 and TRBJ2-7; D is possibly TRBD2 (6 bases). The ends were cut back, 0 bases at V and 0 bases at J, with 19 bases in the middle. The germline V gene has CDR1 SGHRS and CDR2 YFSETQ. CDR3 length: 18 residues. The CDR3 loop reads CASSLGLSGKGGSYEQYF. In DNA, the CDR3 is TGCGCCAGCAGCTTGGGGCTTAGCGGCAAGGGAGGCTCCTACGAGCAGTACTTC.

This chain joins TRBV27 and TRBJ2-1; 8 bases are a match to TRBD2. The CDR3 is made up of 15 amino acids. Per the germline V gene, CDR1 is MNHEY and CDR2 is SMNVEV (reference sequence). J lost 5 bases, V lost 5 bases, and 8 bases had no gene match. The CDR3 loop is CASSPFGRADNEQFF. The CDR3 DNA reads as TGTGCCAGCAGTCCCTTCGGGAGGGCCGACAATGAGCAGTTCTTC.

The chain has TRBV29-1 and TRBJ1-1; D unclear. Germline V gene data show CDR1 as SQVTM and CDR2 as ANQGSEA. The CDR3 covers 12 residues. V gave up 7 bases and J gave up 2 bases, with 11 bases separating them. CDR3 in DNA: TGCAGCGCGGGCTTTCCTAACACTGAAGCTTTCTTT. Translating gives CSAGFPNTEAFF.

This chain connects TRBV10-3 to TRBJ2-7; D call uncertain. Trimming cost V 0 bases and J 2 bases, with 11 bases left between them. This CDR3 is 15 amino acids long. Germline-derived CDR1 and CDR2 are ENHRY and SYGVKD. The CDR3 reads CAISESTSSPYEQYF. The CDR3 DNA sequence: TGTGCCATCAGTGAGTCGACGAGTTCTCCCTACGAGCAGTACTTC.

The V and J genes are TRBV7-2 and TRBJ1-1, with D unclear. Germline loops: CDR1 SGHTA, CDR2 FQGNSA. The CDR3 length is 14 residues. V was trimmed by 5 bases and J by 3 bases, leaving 13 bases between them. DNA for the CDR3: TGTGCCAGCAGCCTAACCTTAACCGACACTGAAGCTTTCTTT. This encodes CASSLTLTDTEAFF.

This clone was detected once. The chain couples TRBV19 to TRBJ2-5; 9 nucleotides agree with TRBD2. The trim removed 5 bases at V and 1 base at J, leaving 8 bases unmatched. The CDR3 covers 16 residues. The germline gives CDR1 LNHDA, CDR2 SQIVND (reference sequence). The CDR3 DNA reads as TGTGCCAGTAGTGACTCTAGCGGGAAGGGCCAAGAGACCCAGTACTTC. Translating it yields CASSDSSGKGQETQYF. The entire variable domain, with the rest obtained from reference TRBV19 and TRBJ2-5, is as follows: DGGITQSPKYLFRKEGQNVTLSCEQNLNHDAMYWYRQDPGQGLRLIYYSQIVNDFQKGDIAEGYSVSREKKESFPLTVTSAQKNPTAFYLCASSDSSGKGQETQYFGPGTRLLVL.

In DNA, the CDR3 is TGTGCCAGTAGTACCCCAGGGGACAGATCTAATGAAAAACTGTTTTTT. This sequence encodes CASSTPGDRSNEKLFF. The chain employs TRBV19 and TRBJ1-4, with 7 nucleotides matching TRBD1. The CDR3 extends over 16 amino acids. The junction had 8 bases not matched to a gene; V was cut back by 4 bases and J by 3 bases. Germline CDR1 is LNHDA and CDR2 is SQIVND (reference sequence).

The chain recombines TRBV29-1 with TRBJ2-7; possible D gene TRBD2, 5 bases. V lost 5 bases and J lost 2, with 10 bases in between. CDR1 is SQVTM, CDR2 ANQGSEA, per germline. The CDR3 has 12 residues. This CDR3 reads CSVRPGTYEQYF. In DNA form, the CDR3 reads TGCAGCGTTCGACCGGGGACCTACGAGCAGTACTTC.

This chain uses TRBV2 with TRBJ2-1; TRBD2 matches 13 bases. V was clipped by 3 bases and J by 0 bases; unmatched bases: 20. CDR3 length: 23 amino acids. Looked up from germline, CDR1 is SNHLY and CDR2 is FYNNEI. The DNA of the CDR3 is TGTGCCAGCAGTGACCAGGATCCCACCGGGACTAGCGGGACCTGGAGCTCCTACAATGAGCAGTTCTTC. Protein sequence: CASSDQDPTGTSGTWSSYNEQFF. Full variable domain (outside the CDR3, taken from reference TRBV2 and TRBJ2-1): EPEVTQTPSHQVTQMGQEVILRCVPISNHLYFYWYRQILGQKVEFLVSFYNNEISEKSEIFDDQFSVERPDGSNFTLKIRSTKLEDSAMYFCASSDQDPTGTSGTWSSYNEQFFGPGTRLTVL.

J is TRBJ2-7 and V is TRBV13, with 8 bases aligning to TRBD1. Germline CDR1 PRHDT, CDR2 FYEKMQ (reference sequence). V lost 5 bases and J lost 0; bases outside the gene matches: 6. This CDR3 has 15 residues. The CDR3 DNA follows: TGTGCCAGCAGCCCCGGACAGGGACTCTCCTACGAGCAGTACTTC. Amino acid sequence: CASSPGQGLSYEQYF.